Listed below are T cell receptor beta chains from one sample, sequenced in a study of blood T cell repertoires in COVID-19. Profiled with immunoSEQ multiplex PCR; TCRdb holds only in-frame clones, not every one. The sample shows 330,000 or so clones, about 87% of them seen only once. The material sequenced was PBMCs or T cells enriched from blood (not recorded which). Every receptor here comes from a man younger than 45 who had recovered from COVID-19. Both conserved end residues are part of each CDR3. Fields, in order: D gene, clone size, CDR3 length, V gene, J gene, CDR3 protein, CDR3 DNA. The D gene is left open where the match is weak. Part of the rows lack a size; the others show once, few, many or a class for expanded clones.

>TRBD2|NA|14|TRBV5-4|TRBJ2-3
CASSSGLVTDTQYF
TGTGCCAGCAGCTCAGGACTAGTGACAGATACGCAGTATTTT
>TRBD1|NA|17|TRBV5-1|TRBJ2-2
CASSLDRGVDVPGELFF
TGCGCCAGCAGCTTGGACAGGGGGGTCGACGTCCCCGGGGAGCTGTTTTTT
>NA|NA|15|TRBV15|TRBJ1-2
CATSRDPGSLYGYTF
TGTGCCACCAGCAGAGATCCAGGTTCGCTTTATGGCTACACCTTC
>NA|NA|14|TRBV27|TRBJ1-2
CASSSRQAGYGYTF
TGTGCCAGCAGTTCCCGACAGGCGGGCTATGGCTACACCTTC
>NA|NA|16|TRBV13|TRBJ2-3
CASSLGLLTSTDTQYF
TGTGCCAGCAGCTTAGGCCTATTAACTAGCACAGATACGCAGTATTTT
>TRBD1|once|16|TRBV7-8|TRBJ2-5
CASSLGTGGMEETQYF
TGTGCCAGCAGCTTAGGGACAGGGGGGATGGAAGAGACCCAGTACTTC
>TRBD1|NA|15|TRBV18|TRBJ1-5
CASSTGTGSDQPQHF
TGTGCCAGCTCAACCGGGACAGGCTCTGATCAGCCCCAGCATTTT
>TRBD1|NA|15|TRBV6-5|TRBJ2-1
CASSLQGASYNEQFF
TGTGCCAGCAGTTTACAGGGGGCGTCCTACAATGAGCAGTTCTTC
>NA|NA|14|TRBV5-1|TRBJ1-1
CASSLSQDNTEAFF
TGCGCCAGCAGCTTGTCACAGGATAACACTGAAGCTTTCTTT
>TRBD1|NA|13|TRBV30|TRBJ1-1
CARDRGLDTEAFF
TGTGCCCGGGACAGGGGGCTTGACACTGAAGCTTTCTTT
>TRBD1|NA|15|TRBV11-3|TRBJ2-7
CASSGRQGPSHEQYF
TGTGCCAGCAGCGGTCGACAGGGGCCGTCCCACGAGCAGTACTTC
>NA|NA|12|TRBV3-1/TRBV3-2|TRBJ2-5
CASSPYQETQYF
TGTGCCAGCAGCCCCTACCAAGAGACCCAGTACTTC